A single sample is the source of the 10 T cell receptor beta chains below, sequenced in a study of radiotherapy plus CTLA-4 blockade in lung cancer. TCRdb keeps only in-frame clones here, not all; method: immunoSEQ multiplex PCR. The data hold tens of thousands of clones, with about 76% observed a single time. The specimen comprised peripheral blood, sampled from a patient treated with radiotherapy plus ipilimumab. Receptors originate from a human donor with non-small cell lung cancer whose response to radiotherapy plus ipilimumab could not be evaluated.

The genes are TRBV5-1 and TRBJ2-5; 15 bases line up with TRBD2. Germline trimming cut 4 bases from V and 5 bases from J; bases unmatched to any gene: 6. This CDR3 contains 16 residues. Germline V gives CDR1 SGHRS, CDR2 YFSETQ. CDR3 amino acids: CASSTGLAGGLETQYF. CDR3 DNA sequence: TGCGCCAGCAGCACCGGACTAGCGGGAGGGCTGGAGACCCAGTACTTC.

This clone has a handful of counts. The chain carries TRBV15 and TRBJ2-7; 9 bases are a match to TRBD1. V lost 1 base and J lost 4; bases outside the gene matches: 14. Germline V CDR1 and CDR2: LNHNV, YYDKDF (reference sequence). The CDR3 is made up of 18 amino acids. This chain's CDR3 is CATSRATGQGRSLYEQYF. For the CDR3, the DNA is TGTGCCACCAGCAGAGCTACGGGACAGGGACGATCGTTGTACGAGCAGTACTTC.

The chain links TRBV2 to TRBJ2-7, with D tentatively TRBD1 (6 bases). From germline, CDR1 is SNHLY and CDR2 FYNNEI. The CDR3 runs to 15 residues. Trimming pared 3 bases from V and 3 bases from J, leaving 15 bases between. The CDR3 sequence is CASSEGAGSFYEQYF. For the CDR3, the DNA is TGTGCCAGCAGTGAGGGGGCAGGGAGTTTCTACGAGCAGTACTTC.

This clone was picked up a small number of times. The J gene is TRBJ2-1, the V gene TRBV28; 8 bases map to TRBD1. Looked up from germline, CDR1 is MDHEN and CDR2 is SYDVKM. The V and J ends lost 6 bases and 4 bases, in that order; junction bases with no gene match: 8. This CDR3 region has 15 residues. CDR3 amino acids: CASSNAGGSYNEQFF. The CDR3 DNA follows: TGTGCCAGCAGCAATGCAGGGGGCTCATACAATGAGCAGTTCTTC.

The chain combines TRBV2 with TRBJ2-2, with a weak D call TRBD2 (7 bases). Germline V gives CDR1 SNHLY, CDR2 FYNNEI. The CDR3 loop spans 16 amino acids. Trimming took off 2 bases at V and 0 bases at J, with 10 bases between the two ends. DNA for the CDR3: TGTGCCAGCAGTGAATGGGGGGGCGCGAACACCGGGGAGCTGTTTTTT. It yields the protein CASSEWGGANTGELFF.

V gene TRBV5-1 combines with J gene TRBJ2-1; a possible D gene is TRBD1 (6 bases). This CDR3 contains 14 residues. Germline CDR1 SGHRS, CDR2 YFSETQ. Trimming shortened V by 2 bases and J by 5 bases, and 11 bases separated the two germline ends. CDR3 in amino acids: CASSFPQGNNEQFF. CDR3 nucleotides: TGCGCCAGCAGCTTCCCACAGGGTAACAATGAGCAGTTCTTC.

DNA for the CDR3: TGCGCCAGCAGTCGGGACTTAGATGAGCAGTTCTTC. Translated: CASSRDLDEQFF. The chain recombines TRBV5-1 with TRBJ2-1; D is possibly TRBD2 (6 bases). Germline CDR1 is SGHRS and CDR2 is YFSETQ. With 5 bases removed from V and 8 bases from J, the gap between germline ends came to 11 bases. This CDR3 is built from 12 residues.

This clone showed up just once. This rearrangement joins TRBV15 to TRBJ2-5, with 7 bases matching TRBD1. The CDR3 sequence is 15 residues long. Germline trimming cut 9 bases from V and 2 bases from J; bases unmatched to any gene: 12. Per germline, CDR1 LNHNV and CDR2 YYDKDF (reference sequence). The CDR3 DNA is TGTGCCACAGCAGGGACAGCCTTTACACAAGAGACCCAGTACTTC. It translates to CATAGTAFTQETQYF.

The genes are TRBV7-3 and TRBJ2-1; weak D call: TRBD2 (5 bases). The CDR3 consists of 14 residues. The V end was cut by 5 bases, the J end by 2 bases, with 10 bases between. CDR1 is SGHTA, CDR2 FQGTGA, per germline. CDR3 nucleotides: TGTGCCAGCAGCAGGACTGGAGCCTACAATGAGCAGTTCTTC. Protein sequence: CASSRTGAYNEQFF. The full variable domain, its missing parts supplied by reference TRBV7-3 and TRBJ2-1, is GAGVSQTPSNKVTEKGKYVELRCDPISGHTALYWYRQSLGQGPEFLIYFQGTGAADDSGLPNDRFFAVRPEGSVSTLKIQRTERGDSAVYLCASSRTGAYNEQFFGPGTRLTVL.

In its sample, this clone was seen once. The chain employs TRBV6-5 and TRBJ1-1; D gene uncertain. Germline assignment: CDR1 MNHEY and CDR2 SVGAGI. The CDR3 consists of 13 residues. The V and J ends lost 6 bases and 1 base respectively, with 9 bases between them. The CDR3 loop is CASSQTQNTEAFF. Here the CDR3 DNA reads TGTGCCAGCAGCCAGACACAGAACACTGAAGCTTTCTTT.